These T cell receptor beta chains were read from a single sample in a study of monozygotic twins with inflammatory bowel disease. TCRdb reprocessed the 5' RACE reads; each CDR3 protein has one entry and no DNA is given. The sample table includes some 150,000 distinct CDR3 sequences. The sequencing input was blood. The origin of the receptors is a human donor with ulcerative colitis or Crohn's disease, or a healthy co-twin of an affected twin (not recorded which). The CDR3 runs from the conserved cysteine through the conserved F or W.

v_gene: TRBV5-1; len: 15; j_gene: TRBJ1-5; CDR3aa: CASSWAGGPNQPQHF
v_gene: TRBV5-1; len: 17; j_gene: TRBJ1-1; CDR3aa: CASSPSGGVVGGTEAFF
v_gene: TRBV7-2; len: 15; j_gene: TRBJ1-1; CDR3aa: CASSLANGRGTEAFF
v_gene: TRBV10-3; len: 11; j_gene: TRBJ2-2; CDR3aa: CAIGGAGEPFF
v_gene: TRBV7-2; len: 16; j_gene: TRBJ2-3; CDR3aa: CASSFLSGSGGDTQYF
v_gene: TRBV29-1; len: 14; j_gene: TRBJ1-3; CDR3aa: CSGPRWAPRGTIYF
v_gene: TRBV5-4; len: 16; j_gene: TRBJ1-6; CDR3aa: CASSSPRAGGASPLHF
v_gene: TRBV20-1; len: 16; j_gene: TRBJ1-2; CDR3aa: CSARGRTGESNYGYTF
v_gene: TRBV27; len: 15; j_gene: TRBJ1-2; CDR3aa: CASSRLGGGSDGYTF
v_gene: TRBV7-9; len: 14; j_gene: TRBJ1-2; CDR3aa: CASSLTWQAYGYTF
v_gene: TRBV2; len: 15; j_gene: TRBJ2-7; CDR3aa: CASTQGGTGLYEQYF
v_gene: TRBV24-1; len: 15; j_gene: TRBJ2-3; CDR3aa: CATSETSENTDTQYF
v_gene: TRBV12-3/TRBV12-4; len: 18; j_gene: TRBJ2-1; CDR3aa: CASSLGFASGGAYNEQFF
v_gene: TRBV5-6; len: 18; j_gene: TRBJ1-5; CDR3aa: CASSLGGAKGYRASPQHF
v_gene: TRBV9; len: 16; j_gene: TRBJ2-2; CDR3aa: CASSPRTGANTGELFF
v_gene: TRBV28; len: 18; j_gene: TRBJ2-1; CDR3aa: CASSYTGLAHSSYNEQFF
v_gene: TRBV6-1; len: 13; j_gene: TRBJ2-7; CDR3aa: CASSIGPSYEQYF
v_gene: TRBV5-5; len: 15; j_gene: TRBJ2-5; CDR3aa: CASSPQTSGIETQYF
v_gene: TRBV3-1; len: 14; j_gene: TRBJ2-5; CDR3aa: CASSQARTSQTQYF
v_gene: TRBV12-3/TRBV12-4; len: 20; j_gene: TRBJ2-3; CDR3aa: CASSPQPGLAGGGNSDTQYF
v_gene: TRBV4-3; len: 15; j_gene: TRBJ2-2; CDR3aa: CASSQMGERTGELFF
v_gene: TRBV12-3/TRBV12-4; len: 14; j_gene: TRBJ1-1; CDR3aa: CASRTGTLNTEAFF